Below are 27 T cell receptor beta chains sequenced from a single sample in a study of T cells in Graves' hyperthyroidism and ophthalmopathy. Amplified TCR beta CDR3 regions derived from RNA transcripts. RT-PCR in the first round (using the HTBI primer set) targeted the TCR CDR3. TCRdb called the multiplex PCR reads again in MiXCR, with one record for every CDR3 protein. Here the sample spans about half a million distinct CDR3 sequences, about 22% being singletons. The sequenced sample was blood. The receptors were sampled from a woman in her 70s with Graves' ophthalmopathy.

This clonotype occurred a few times. The chain carries TRBV7-3 and TRBJ1-1, with a weak D call TRBD1 (6 bases). V gave up 5 bases and J gave up 5 bases, with 18 bases separating them. Germline-derived CDR1 and CDR2 are SGHTA and FQGTGA. The CDR3 has 15 residues. The CDR3: CASSRGGGAGTEAFF. The CDR3 region has the DNA TGTGCCAGCAGCCGTGGGGGGGGCGCGGGGACTGAAGCTTTCTTT.

The chain employs TRBV25-1 and TRBJ2-2, with TRBD1 matching over 8 bases. The junction had 10 bases not matched to a gene; V was cut back by 5 bases and J by 5 bases. The germline V gene encodes CDR1 MGHDK and CDR2 SYGVNS. The CDR3 spans 16 residues. CDR3 sequence: CASSLSDRGATGELFF. DNA of the CDR3: TGTGCCAGCAGTCTGTCCGACAGGGGAGCTACCGGGGAGCTGTTTTTT.

This clonotype was detected many times. The J gene is TRBJ2-4, the V gene TRBV2, with 9 bases that match TRBD2. Germline CDR1 and CDR2: SNHLY and FYNNEI. The CDR3 runs to 13 residues. The V gene end was trimmed by 6 bases and the J gene end by 8 bases; junction bases not matched to a gene: 5. CDR3 loop: CASSLSGSDIQYF. The CDR3 DNA sequence: TGTGCCAGCAGCCTTAGCGGGAGTGACATTCAGTACTTC.

The chain uses TRBV13 and TRBJ1-2; D not resolved. V lost 0 bases and J lost 2, with 10 bases in between. Germline V gives CDR1 PRHDT, CDR2 FYEKMQ (reference sequence). This CDR3 region has 15 residues. CDR3 nucleotides: TGTGCCAGCAGCTTAGGAAAGATCCCAAACTATGGCTACACCTTC. This encodes CASSLGKIPNYGYTF.

The rearrangement uses TRBV6-1 and TRBJ1-2; D call uncertain. This CDR3 region has 11 residues. With 7 bases removed from V and 8 bases from J, the gap between germline ends came to 11 bases. Germline V gives CDR1 MNHNS, CDR2 SASEGT. The CDR3 bases are TGTGCCAGCATTGGGTTGGGGGGCTACACCTTC. Protein: CASIGLGGYTF.

This clonotype has a handful of counts. The chain recombines TRBV4-1 with TRBJ2-5; D tentatively reads TRBD1 or TRBD2 (5 bases each). This CDR3 region has 14 residues. The V gene's germline CDR1 is MGHRA and CDR2 YSYEKL. V lost 0 bases and J 4 bases, leaving 9 bases between the germline ends. The CDR3 region has the DNA TGCGCCAGCAGCCAAGATCCAGGGACAGAGACCCAGTACTTC. Its protein product is CASSQDPGTETQYF.

The sample holds a few counts of this clonotype. The rearrangement links TRBV24-1 to TRBJ1-4; TRBD1 matches 8 bases. This CDR3 has 16 amino acids. Germline V gene data show CDR1 as KGHDR and CDR2 as SFDVKD. Germline trimming cut 4 bases from V and 8 bases from J; bases unmatched to any gene: 11. The CDR3 region is CATSDSGQGRVEKLFF. CDR3 nucleotide sequence: TGTGCCACCAGTGACAGCGGACAGGGAAGGGTCGAAAAACTGTTTTTT.

CDR3 DNA sequence: TGTGCCAGCAGTTACTCGAGCGGGACAGCCTACGAGCAGTACTTC. This gives the protein CASSYSSGTAYEQYF. The chain joins TRBV6-6 to TRBJ2-7; D possibly uses TRBD1 or TRBD2 (7 bases each). V shed 0 bases and J shed 2 bases, with 11 bases lying between them. CDR1 is MNHNY and CDR2 is SVGAGI in the germline V gene (reference sequence). This CDR3 comprises 15 residues.

The genes are TRBV4-3 and TRBJ2-2; D uncertain. The germline CDR1 and CDR2 sequences are LGHNA and YSLEER. The ends were cut back, 1 base at V and 4 bases at J, with 7 bases in the middle. The CDR3 spans 14 residues. The CDR3 DNA is TGCGCCAGCAGCCAAGGGCTCACCACCGGGGAGCTGTTTTTT. Protein: CASSQGLTTGELFF.

The chain combines TRBV7-8 with TRBJ2-1; D gene ambiguous. V shed 2 bases and J shed 10 bases, with 9 bases lying between them. Germline CDR1 reads SGHVS; CDR2 reads FQNEAQ. CDR3 size: 12 residues. The CDR3, as DNA: TGTGCCAGCAGCTTACCCGGAGTGGAGCAGTTCTTC. It yields the protein CASSLPGVEQFF.

The chain combines TRBV5-5 with TRBJ1-1, with D hard to call. The CDR3 spans 13 residues. The ends were cut back, 7 bases at V and 7 bases at J, with 17 bases in the middle. Per germline, CDR1 SGHKS and CDR2 YYEKEE (reference sequence). The CDR3 nucleotides read TGTGCCAGCTCCAGGACGGGGAACGGTGAAGCTTTCTTT. The encoded protein is CASSRTGNGEAFF.

In this sample, this clonotype turned up a few times. The chain combines TRBV20-1 with TRBJ2-5, with a tentative D call TRBD1 (6 bases). Looked up from germline, CDR1 is DFQATT and CDR2 is SNEGSKA (reference sequence). Deletions cut 5 bases from V and 5 bases from J, with 12 bases between. The CDR3 is 12 amino acids. CDR3 protein: CSALQGQETQYF. The CDR3 DNA reads TGCAGTGCTCTACAGGGTCAGGAGACCCAGTACTTC.

The chain employs TRBV6-5 and TRBJ2-3; D is perhaps TRBD1 or TRBD2 (5 bases each). The CDR3 consists of 15 residues. CDR1 is MNHEY, CDR2 SVGAGI, per germline. V lost 0 bases, J lost 8 bases, and 15 bases lay in between. The CDR3 region is CASSYSPEVGVTQYF. The CDR3 nucleotides are TGTGCCAGCAGTTACTCGCCTGAGGTGGGGGTTACGCAGTATTTT.

Many counts were recorded for this clonotype. As DNA, the CDR3 is TGTGCCAGCAGCCCTATAACAGGGGTCAATGAGCAGTTCTTC. Translating it yields CASSPITGVNEQFF. The chain links TRBV7-3 to TRBJ2-1; TRBD1 agrees at 7 bases. CDR3 length: 14 amino acids. Per germline, CDR1 SGHTA and CDR2 FQGTGA. V lost 5 bases, J lost 6 bases, and 7 bases stayed unmatched.

This chain uses TRBV3-1 with TRBJ2-1, with 9 bases matching TRBD2. The CDR3 length is 14 residues. Germline V lookup: CDR1 LGHDT, CDR2 YNNKEL (reference sequence). J lost 6 bases, V lost 5 bases, and 5 bases had no gene match. CDR3 loop: CASSDASGTNEQFF. CDR3 bases: TGTGCCAGCAGCGATGCTAGCGGGACCAATGAGCAGTTCTTC.

This clonotype was detected a few times. This clone may be a read error of a much larger clone one base away. The chain has TRBV7-2 and TRBJ2-2; D not resolved. From germline, CDR1 is SGHTA and CDR2 FQGNSA. The CDR3 extends over 12 amino acids. V was pared by 1 base and J by 7 bases, with 4 bases between. The CDR3 region has the DNA TGTGCCAGCAGCTTAGAGCTCGGGGAGCTGTTTTTT. This codes for CASSLELGELFF.

The table lists this clonotype with a few counts. The chain links TRBV4-1 to TRBJ2-3; no clear D gene. Germline CDR1 is MGHRA and CDR2 is YSYEKL. V gave up 0 bases and J gave up 14 bases, with 15 bases separating them. The CDR3 sequence is 13 residues long. The CDR3 DNA sequence: TGCGCCAGCAGCCAAGAAGGTGGATCGCGACTGTATTTT. It is translated as CASSQEGGSRLYF.

This clonotype was detected ten times or more. The V call is TRBV7-2, the J call TRBJ2-3; TRBD2 matches 7 bases. The trim removed 2 bases at V and 5 bases at J, leaving 10 bases unmatched. The CDR3 has 16 residues. Germline CDR1 SGHTA, CDR2 FQGNSA. The CDR3 here is CASSLNEEGRGDTQYF. The CDR3 bases are TGTGCCAGCAGCTTAAATGAGGAGGGGAGGGGAGATACGCAGTATTTT.

This clonotype appeared a few times. The chain carries TRBV29-1 and TRBJ2-7, with D possibly being TRBD2 (6 bases). Trimming took off 4 bases at V and 2 bases at J, with 9 bases between the two ends. In germline, CDR1 is SQVTM, CDR2 ANQGSEA. This CDR3 contains 12 residues. This CDR3 reads CSVGTTTYEQYF. The CDR3 DNA reads TGCAGCGTTGGGACTACCACCTACGAGCAGTACTTC.

This clonotype was found a few times. J is TRBJ2-2 and V is TRBV25-1, with 11 bases aligning to TRBD1. The CDR3 contains 17 residues. V shed 0 bases and J 4 bases; nucleotides not matched to a gene: 4. The germline V gene encodes CDR1 MGHDK and CDR2 SYGVNS. CDR3 in amino acids: CASSEYPGTGGTGELFF. DNA for the CDR3: TGTGCCAGCAGTGAATATCCCGGGACAGGGGGCACCGGGGAGCTGTTTTTT.

Points on this clonotype: At one boundary the junction diverges from the germline segment, which might be a read error. The gene calls are TRBV7-9 and TRBJ2-7, with 8 positions matching TRBD1. Germline V lookup: CDR1 SEHNR, CDR2 FQNEAQ (reference sequence). This CDR3 is 15 amino acids long. The CDR3 here is CAGSLGRTGGYEQYF. The CDR3 nucleotides read TGTGCCGGCAGCTTAGGTCGAACAGGGGGCTACGAGCAGTACTTC.

J is TRBJ2-7 and V is TRBV7-8; 10 bases map to TRBD2. The CDR3 is 16 amino acids. Germline lookup yields CDR1 SGHVS and CDR2 FQNEAQ. The ends lost 0 bases at V and 3 bases at J; junction bases unmatched: 5. DNA for the CDR3: TGTGCCAGCAGCTTAGCCCCCGGGACTAGCGACTACGAGCAGTACTTC. It yields the protein CASSLAPGTSDYEQYF.

This chain uses TRBV12-3 or TRBV12-4 with TRBJ2-2, with D unclear. V was clipped by 2 bases and J by 5 bases, with 9 bases between them. The CDR3 covers 14 residues. CDR3 sequence: CASSLRVGTGELFF. Here the CDR3 DNA reads TGTGCCAGCAGTTTACGGGTCGGAACCGGGGAGCTGTTTTTT.

The chain recombines TRBV20-1 with TRBJ2-5; TRBD2 matches at 9 bases. V gave up 5 bases and J gave up 2 bases; unmatched junction bases: 15. The CDR3 runs 17 residues. Germline V gives CDR1 DFQATT, CDR2 SNEGSKA (reference sequence). The CDR3: CSAPLAGSPLLQETQYF. For the CDR3, the DNA is TGCAGTGCTCCCCTAGCGGGGTCCCCCCTTTTGCAAGAGACCCAGTACTTC.

The chain joins TRBV7-2 to TRBJ1-5, with no clear D. The CDR3 is 15 residues long. V lost 1 base to trimming and J lost 3 bases, with 10 bases between them. Germline-derived CDR1 and CDR2 are SGHTA and FQGNSA. The CDR3 nucleotides read TGTGCCAGCAGCTTAGGTGGGGATCCCAATCAGCCCCAGCATTTT. This translates into CASSLGGDPNQPQHF.

This clonotype was picked up a small number of times. The V gene is TRBV27, the J gene TRBJ1-2; 7 bases fit TRBD1. The V and J ends lost 3 bases and 6 bases, in that order; junction bases with no gene match: 1. The CDR3 totals 12 residues. Per germline, CDR1 MNHEY and CDR2 SMNVEV (reference sequence). The CDR3 spells CASSLTGNGYTF. In DNA form, the CDR3 reads TGTGCCAGCAGTTTGACAGGGAATGGCTACACCTTC.

This chain joins TRBV5-4 and TRBJ2-7, with 9 bases lining up with TRBD1. There are 15 residues in the CDR3. From germline, CDR1 is SGHNT and CDR2 YYREEE (reference sequence). V shed 3 bases and J 3 bases; nucleotides not matched to a gene: 7. CDR3 protein: CASSSFRDRVYEQYF. CDR3 DNA: TGTGCCAGCAGCTCGTTCCGGGACAGGGTCTACGAGCAGTACTTC.